This T cell receptor beta chain comes out of a study of blood T cells in healthy people across ages. CDR3 length equals 20 residues. From germline, CDR1 is MNHEY and CDR2 SVGAGI. The trim removed 0 bases at V and 5 bases at J, leaving 16 bases unmatched. A J-beta primer mix and a sample-barcoded 5' primer were used in a second PCR of roughly 6 to 12 cycles. TCRdb reanalysed the 5' RACE reads using MiXCR and keeps one entry per CDR3 protein. Of over 450,000 distinct CDR3 sequences listed, about 24% are singletons. The sample was also reused in another study, on T cells of mothers and their children. That work contributes: Researchers put all of the extracted RNA into cDNA synthesis, using around 1.5 ug per 15 ul.

The chain recombines TRBV6-5 with TRBJ1-4, with 9 bases identical to TRBD1. This clonotype was obtained from a boy younger than 18 in good health. Input material: blood. CDR3 sequence: CASSYSTRTGAAETNEKLFF. The DNA of the CDR3 is TGTGCCAGCAGTTACTCGACCAGGACAGGGGCCGCCGAGACCAATGAAAAACTGTTTTTT.